These 26 T cell receptor beta chains came from one sample sequenced in a study of T cells in Graves' hyperthyroidism and ophthalmopathy. Amplified TCR beta CDR3 regions came from RNA transcripts. An initial round of RT-PCR targeting the TCR CDR3 relied on the HTBI primer set. TCRdb ran MiXCR on the multiplex PCR reads and lists one entry per CDR3 protein. Found here are about 710,000 distinct CDR3 sequences, around 15% of them singletons; the top ten hold about 8.4%. Sequencing was carried out using blood. These receptors came from a man between 18 and 29 years old with Graves' hyperthyroidism.

V gene TRBV4-1 combines with J gene TRBJ2-3, with a weak D call TRBD2 (6 bases). The germline V and J ends were trimmed by 0 bases and 0 bases, with 10 bases remaining between them. Germline values: CDR1 MGHRA, CDR2 YSYEKL. The CDR3 consists of 16 residues. The CDR3 DNA is TGCGCCAGCAGCCAAGAAAGGAGCGGGAGCACAGATACGCAGTATTTT. Its translation: CASSQERSGSTDTQYF.

This clonotype was counted a few times. This chain joins TRBV12-3 or TRBV12-4 and TRBJ2-2; D gene unclear. The CDR3 length is 14 residues. Deletions cut 2 bases from V and 5 bases from J, with 9 bases between. CDR3 in amino acids: CASSLTRRTGELFF. As DNA, the CDR3 is TGTGCCAGCAGTTTAACTCGTAGAACCGGGGAGCTGTTTTTT.

At least ten counts were recorded for this clonotype. The chain employs TRBV18 and TRBJ2-3, with TRBD1 matching over 11 bases. This CDR3 spans 15 amino acids. V was pared by 3 bases and J by 5 bases, with 4 bases of the junction left unmatched. Germline V gene lookup returns CDR1 KGHSH and CDR2 LQKENI. The CDR3 reads CASSPGQGARDTQYF. CDR3 DNA: TGTGCCAGCTCACCCGGACAGGGGGCGCGAGATACGCAGTATTTT. The full variable domain, in which reference TRBV18 and TRBJ2-3 provide the parts outside the CDR3, is NAGVMQNPRHLVRRRGQEARLRCSPMKGHSHVYWYRQLPEEGLKFMVYLQKENIIDESGMPKERFSAEFPKEGPSILRIQQVVRGDSAAYFCASSPGQGARDTQYFGPGTRLTVL.

The V call is TRBV12-3 or TRBV12-4, the J call TRBJ1-4, with TRBD1 matching over 9 bases. Trimming at V came to 5 bases and at J to 7 bases, leaving 14 bases not matched to a gene. This CDR3 has 17 residues. CDR3 DNA: TGTGCCAGCAGTCTAACGGGACAGGGAACCGTAAGTGAAAAACTGTTTTTT. This encodes CASSLTGQGTVSEKLFF.

In its sample, this clonotype was seen a few times. The chain combines TRBV6-1 with TRBJ2-5, with TRBD2 matching over 10 bases. The germline V gene has CDR1 MNHNS and CDR2 SASEGT. This CDR3 spans 16 amino acids. V dropped 6 bases and J dropped 3; count of bases not matched to a gene: 10. The CDR3 protein is CASRTVRSGREETQYF. The CDR3 DNA is TGTGCCAGCAGGACGGTTAGAAGCGGGAGGGAAGAGACCCAGTACTTC.

This clonotype showed up many times. The chain has TRBV7-2 and TRBJ2-7; 8 bases fit TRBD1. Looked up from germline, CDR1 is SGHTA and CDR2 is FQGNSA. The V gene end was trimmed by 6 bases and the J gene end by 3 bases; junction bases not matched to a gene: 4. This CDR3 spans 13 amino acids. The CDR3 coding sequence is TGTGCCAGCAGTTTTGACAGGGGCTACGAGCAGTACTTC. Its protein product is CASSFDRGYEQYF.

This clonotype came up many times. The CDR3 is CASSYPSGSMKTQYF. The CDR3 coding sequence is TGTGCCAGCAGTTACCCTAGCGGGAGTATGAAGACCCAGTACTTC. This chain connects TRBV6-6 to TRBJ2-5; 10 nucleotides match TRBD2. Per germline, CDR1 MNHNY and CDR2 SVGAGI (reference sequence). Germline trimming cut 2 bases from V and 6 bases from J; bases unmatched to any gene: 6. This CDR3 is 15 amino acids long.

This sequence joins TRBV11-1 and TRBJ2-2, with D possibly being TRBD2 (6 bases). CDR1 is SGHAT and CDR2 is FQDESV in the germline V gene (reference sequence). This CDR3 has 16 amino acids. Trimming cost V 3 bases and J 5 bases, with 16 bases left between them. The CDR3 nucleotides read TGTGCCAGCAGCTTTCCCGGAGGGGTGACAACCGGGGAGCTGTTTTTT. Translation: CASSFPGGVTTGELFF.

On this clonotype: A much larger clonotype is one base distant, so this may be a read error. The chain has TRBV7-9 and TRBJ1-6; tentatively, D is TRBD1 (5 bases). Germline-derived CDR1 and CDR2 are SEHNR and FQNEAQ (reference sequence). This CDR3 comprises 15 residues. CDR3 loop: CVSSSLQEENSPLHF. As DNA, the CDR3 is TGTGTCAGCAGCTCGTTACAGGAGGAGAACTCACCCCTCCACTTT. Using reference TRBV7-9 and TRBJ1-6 for the parts outside the CDR3, the full variable domain is DTGVSQNPRHKITKRGQNVTFRCDPISEHNRLYWYRQTLGQGPEFLTYFQNEAQLEKSRLLSDRFSAERPKGSFSTLEIQRTEQGDSAMYLCVSSSLQEENSPLHFGNGTRLTVT.

In its sample, this clonotype was seen many times. V and J are TRBV6-1 and TRBJ2-2; D unclear. Trimming took 7 bases from V and 7 from J, leaving 10 bases between them. The CDR3 totals 12 residues. In germline, CDR1 is MNHNS, CDR2 SASEGT. The CDR3 spells CASTRRDGELFF. CDR3 DNA sequence: TGTGCCAGCACCAGGAGAGACGGGGAGCTGTTTTTT.

In its sample, this clonotype was seen a few times. This chain links TRBV7-3 with TRBJ2-7; 8 bases fit TRBD2. The CDR3 length is 14 residues. With V trimmed by 5 bases and J by 5 bases, 8 bases remained unmatched. Per the germline V gene, CDR1 is SGHTA and CDR2 is FQGTGA. The CDR3 loop is CASSRSGSRDEQYF. The CDR3 DNA sequence: TGTGCCAGCAGCCGGAGCGGGAGTCGCGACGAGCAGTACTTC.

The rearrangement uses TRBV5-1 and TRBJ2-4; D is unclear. This CDR3 is 14 amino acids long. Germline-derived CDR1 and CDR2 are SGHRS and YFSETQ. The ends were cut back, 5 bases at V and 0 bases at J, with 9 bases in the middle. The chain's CDR3 is CASRTDLAKNIQYF. The CDR3 bases are TGCGCCAGCAGGACGGATCTAGCCAAAAACATTCAGTACTTC.

This chain connects TRBV6-5 to TRBJ1-2, with D perhaps matching TRBD1 (6 bases). The CDR3 length is 15 residues. Germline V gene lookup returns CDR1 MNHEY and CDR2 SVGAGI. V was clipped by 2 bases and J by 4 bases, with 14 bases between them. The CDR3 DNA reads as TGTGCCAGCAGTTACGGCAGGGGAGCTCTCTATGGCTACACCTTC. Protein sequence: CASSYGRGALYGYTF.

The gene calls are TRBV2 and TRBJ2-1, with 13 bases matching TRBD2. Germline trimming cut 3 bases from V and 8 bases from J; bases unmatched to any gene: 10. Germline CDR1 is SNHLY and CDR2 is FYNNEI. The CDR3 covers 17 residues. CDR3 sequence: CASSEGRKLAGGDEQFF. The CDR3 region has the DNA TGTGCCAGCAGTGAGGGTAGGAAACTAGCGGGAGGGGATGAGCAGTTCTTC.

The chain joins TRBV6-9 to TRBJ2-6, with D hard to call. The CDR3 runs to 14 residues. Trimming took 3 bases from V and 7 from J, leaving 10 bases between them. Germline CDR1 MNHGY, CDR2 SVAAGI. The CDR3 here is CASSYSNSANVLTF. In DNA, the CDR3 is TGTGCCAGCAGTTACTCGAACAGTGCCAACGTCCTGACTTTC.

This clonotype was counted ten times or more. CDR3 nucleotides: TGTGCCAGCATCGGGGGTTCAAAGTACGAGCAGTACTTC. Encoded protein: CASIGGSKYEQYF. The chain couples TRBV28 to TRBJ2-7; a weak D match, TRBD2 (6 bases). The CDR3 extends over 13 amino acids. Looked up from germline, CDR1 is MDHEN and CDR2 is SYDVKM. Trimming removed 7 bases at V and 4 bases at J, with 14 bases between.

This clonotype was observed many times. The rearrangement joins TRBV6-1 to TRBJ2-7; weak D call: TRBD1 (6 bases). V was trimmed by 5 bases and J by 1 base, leaving 12 bases between them. CDR1 is MNHNS and CDR2 is SASEGT in the germline V gene. This CDR3 has 14 amino acids. Here the CDR3 reads CASSWDTVSYEQYF. CDR3 in DNA: TGTGCCAGCAGTTGGGACACCGTTTCCTACGAGCAGTACTTC.

This clonotype was observed many times. The gene calls are TRBV27 and TRBJ2-7, with unresolved D. Germline-derived CDR1 and CDR2 are MNHEY and SMNVEV (reference sequence). V dropped 5 bases and J dropped 0 bases, with 11 bases sitting between them. This CDR3 region has 14 residues. CDR3 in amino acids: CASSPGEASYEQYF. In nucleotides, the CDR3 is TGTGCCAGCAGTCCTGGCGAGGCCTCCTACGAGCAGTACTTC.

This clonotype was picked up many times. The rearrangement uses TRBV13 and TRBJ2-1, with D hard to call. The CDR3 is 15 residues long. Trimming shortened V by 0 bases and J by 9 bases, and 15 bases separated the two germline ends. Germline assignment: CDR1 PRHDT and CDR2 FYEKMQ (reference sequence). The CDR3: CASSLGYRALAEQFF. The CDR3 DNA follows: TGTGCCAGCAGCTTAGGTTATCGGGCCTTAGCTGAGCAGTTCTTC.

This clonotype occurred many times. The chain couples TRBV5-1 to TRBJ2-1; D not resolved. Germline lookup yields CDR1 SGHRS and CDR2 YFSETQ. Trimming took off 5 bases at V and 1 base at J, with 13 bases between the two ends. The CDR3 runs 15 residues. The CDR3 is CASSVADLSYNEQFF. The CDR3 nucleotides read TGCGCCAGCAGTGTGGCGGACCTATCCTACAATGAGCAGTTCTTC.

The chain couples TRBV29-1 to TRBJ2-5, with TRBD1 matching 7 bases. The CDR3 length is 13 residues. V lost 6 bases, J lost 4 bases, and 8 bases stayed unmatched. In germline, CDR1 is SQVTM, CDR2 ANQGSEA. The CDR3: CSVSTGVRETQYF. The CDR3 DNA reads as TGCAGCGTCTCTACAGGGGTGAGAGAGACCCAGTACTTC.

This clonotype was counted only a few times. This rearrangement joins TRBV15 to TRBJ2-5; unclear D gene. V lost 0 bases and J 2 bases, leaving 4 bases between the germline ends. The CDR3 length is 13 residues. CDR1 is LNHNV and CDR2 is YYDKDF in the germline V gene (reference sequence). CDR3 region: CATSRDQQETQYF. DNA of the CDR3: TGTGCCACCAGCAGAGATCAGCAAGAGACCCAGTACTTC.

V usage is TRBV2 and J usage is TRBJ2-7; 10 bases match TRBD1. The trim removed 7 bases at V and 6 bases at J, leaving 6 bases unmatched. Germline V CDR1 and CDR2: SNHLY, FYNNEI. The CDR3 runs 13 residues. In DNA, the CDR3 is TGTGCCAGCAATGGACAGGGGGAAGGCGAGCAGTACTTC. Protein sequence: CASNGQGEGEQYF.

Many counts were recorded for this clonotype. This chain joins TRBV12-3 or TRBV12-4 and TRBJ1-6; D ambiguous. The CDR3 runs to 15 residues. V was shortened by 5 bases and J by 9 bases, with 17 bases between the two germline ends. CDR3 region: CASSRGSGDISPLHF. For the CDR3, the DNA is TGTGCCAGCAGTCGTGGCAGTGGAGATATTTCACCCCTCCACTTT.

As to this clonotype: Just one base apart from a much larger clone, this may be a read error. The chain carries TRBV12-3 or TRBV12-4 and TRBJ2-1, with D possibly called TRBD1 or TRBD2 (6 bases each). V lost 10 bases, J lost 10 bases, and 23 bases lay in between. There are 14 residues in the CDR3. CDR3 loop: CATSEGDSVGEQFF. CDR3 DNA: TGTGCCACCTCCGAGGGGGACTCCGTAGGCGAGCAGTTCTTC.

This chain joins TRBV9 and TRBJ1-2; the D gene is possibly TRBD1 (6 bases). This CDR3 spans 14 amino acids. In germline, CDR1 is SGDLS, CDR2 YYNGEE. Trimming shortened V by 5 bases and J by 4 bases, and 15 bases separated the two germline ends. CDR3 in amino acids: CASSQTGRIYGYTF. The CDR3, as DNA: TGTGCCAGCAGTCAGACAGGCCGGATCTATGGCTACACCTTC.